A single sample gave rise to the 27 T cell receptor beta chains below, sequenced in a study of blood T cells in healthy people across ages. Primed by a sample-barcoded 5' primer and a J-beta primer mix, a second PCR proceeded for 7 to 11 cycles. TCRdb itself ran the 5' RACE reads through MiXCR, one entry per CDR3 protein. The top ten clones hold about 20% of a sample with about 800,000 distinct CDR3 sequences, over 45% of them seen once. The sample consisted of blood. The receptors derive from a man aged 25 to 45 in good health.

The V call is TRBV2, the J call TRBJ2-7; D perhaps matches TRBD1 (6 bases). The V gene's germline CDR1 is SNHLY and CDR2 FYNNEI. V was shortened by 8 bases and J by 1 base, with 6 bases between the two germline ends. CDR3 length equals 11 residues. The CDR3 DNA reads as TGTGCCAGCGGACAGTCCTACGAGCAGTACTTC. This translates into CASGQSYEQYF.

This clonotype came up a few times. V usage is TRBV7-9 and J usage is TRBJ2-2; D is ambiguous. Trimming removed 3 bases at V and 6 bases at J, with 11 bases between. Germline V gene sequence: CDR1 SEHNR, CDR2 FQNEAQ (reference sequence). The CDR3 sequence is 14 residues long. The CDR3 loop reads CASSFGVNPGELFF. The DNA for the CDR3 is TGTGCCAGCAGCTTCGGAGTAAACCCCGGGGAGCTGTTTTTT.

The V and J genes are TRBV4-3 and TRBJ2-4, with 7 bases identical to TRBD1. The J call is uncertain, as TRBJ2-7 better fits the DNA end. This CDR3 spans 14 amino acids. Germline CDR1 LGHNA, CDR2 YSLEER. The CDR3 DNA follows: TGCGCCAGCAGCCAAGACCGGGACAGAGGCGAGCAGTACTTC. Encoded protein: CASSQDRDRGEQYF.

This chain uses TRBV7-9 with TRBJ1-2; the D gene is possibly TRBD1 (5 bases). The germline V gene has CDR1 SEHNR and CDR2 FQNEAQ (reference sequence). The CDR3 covers 12 residues. Trimming removed 2 bases from V and 8 bases from J, with 9 bases in between. CDR3 amino acids: CASSLRDDGYTF. The DNA for the CDR3 is TGTGCCAGCAGCTTAAGGGACGACGGCTACACCTTC.

The chain recombines TRBV20-1 with TRBJ1-1; weak D call: TRBD1 (5 bases). Trimming left V 4 bases short and J 3 bases short, with 12 bases between. Germline V lookup: CDR1 DFQATT, CDR2 SNEGSKA (reference sequence). This CDR3 contains 13 residues. The CDR3, as DNA: TGCAGTGCTACGATACAGGTCGACACTGAAGCTTTCTTT. As protein: CSATIQVDTEAFF.

In the case of this clonotype: Sequence at one end of the junction differs from germline and may be a read error. V and J are TRBV3-1 and TRBJ2-2; the D is unclear. This CDR3 has 13 residues. CDR1 is LGHDT and CDR2 is YNNKEL in the germline V gene (reference sequence). The CDR3 loop is CASRQSATGELFF. In DNA form, the CDR3 reads TGTGCCAGCCGCCAGTCTGCGACCGGGGAGCTGTTTTTT.

This clonotype has a handful of counts. The V and J genes are TRBV7-9 and TRBJ2-7; D unclear. Trimming took off 4 bases at V and 3 bases at J, with 7 bases between the two ends. This CDR3 comprises 12 residues. Germline lookup yields CDR1 SEHNR and CDR2 FQNEAQ (reference sequence). In nucleotides, the CDR3 is TGTGCCAGCAGCTACCGTCGCTACGAGCAGTACTTC. It is translated as CASSYRRYEQYF. Looking up the rest from reference TRBV7-9 and TRBJ2-7 gives the full variable domain: DTGVSQNPRHKITKRGQNVTFRCDPISEHNRLYWYRQTLGQGPEFLTYFQNEAQLEKSRLLSDRFSAERPKGSFSTLEIQRTEQGDSAMYLCASSYRRYEQYFGPGTRLTVT.

This clonotype was seen many times. The chain recombines TRBV5-1 with TRBJ2-1; a possible D gene is TRBD2 (6 bases). The V end lost 3 bases, the J end lost 6 bases, and 16 bases lay between the germline ends. CDR1 is SGHRS, CDR2 YFSETQ, per germline. This CDR3 region has 15 residues. CDR3 sequence reads: CASSWGDRDANEQFF. The CDR3 DNA reads TGCGCCAGCAGCTGGGGGGACCGGGACGCCAATGAGCAGTTCTTC.

The CDR3 sequence: CASSPYRDRINEQFF. In DNA, the CDR3 is TGTGCCAGCTCACCGTACCGGGACAGGATCAATGAGCAGTTCTTC. This chain joins TRBV13 and TRBJ2-1; TRBD1 matches 8 bases. Per germline, CDR1 PRHDT and CDR2 FYEKMQ (reference sequence). The CDR3 is made up of 15 amino acids. Losses at the gene ends were 8 bases for V and 6 bases for J; bases not matched to a gene: 12.

Only a few counts were recorded for this clonotype. The CDR3 nucleotides read TGTGCCACCCTGGGGTCCCTATCTAGGGGCTACACCTTC. Its protein product is CATLGSLSRGYTF. The V and J genes are TRBV2 and TRBJ1-2; D ambiguous. The CDR3 is 13 amino acids. V was shortened by 10 bases and J by 8 bases, with 20 bases between the two germline ends. CDR1 and CDR2 from the germline V gene are SNHLY and FYNNEI.

This clonotype came up once. Here the CDR3 DNA reads TGTGCCAGCTCGGCGACACAGGCCGATTCACCCCTCCACTTT. Translating it yields CASSATQADSPLHF. The genes are TRBV18 and TRBJ1-6; D might be TRBD1 (5 bases). V dropped 6 bases and J dropped 8 bases, with 14 bases sitting between them. Germline V gene lookup returns CDR1 KGHSH and CDR2 LQKENI. This CDR3 comprises 14 residues.

The chain carries TRBV20-1 and TRBJ2-7; D may be TRBD1 (6 bases). The germline gives CDR1 DFQATT, CDR2 SNEGSKA (reference sequence). This CDR3 contains 13 residues. V was shortened by 3 bases and J by 1 base, with 10 bases between the two germline ends. The CDR3 spells CSASRTESYEQYF. The CDR3 region has the DNA TGCAGTGCTAGTCGGACAGAGTCCTACGAGCAGTACTTC.

This chain links TRBV6-6 with TRBJ1-5, with 7 bases lining up with TRBD1. With V trimmed by 7 bases and J by 7 bases, 7 bases remained unmatched. The CDR3 has 13 amino acids. The germline V gene has CDR1 MNHNY and CDR2 SVGAGI (reference sequence). In nucleotides, the CDR3 is TGTGCCAGCAATCCGGGACAGAAACAGCCCCAGCATTTT. Amino acids: CASNPGQKQPQHF.

The chain carries TRBV10-3 and TRBJ2-5; D is undetermined. V was trimmed by 11 bases and J by 1 base, leaving 14 bases between them. Germline V gene lookup returns CDR1 ENHRY and CDR2 SYGVKD. The CDR3 runs to 13 residues. This CDR3 is CADRATGQETQYF. CDR3 DNA sequence: TGTGCCGACCGGGCCACCGGCCAAGAGACCCAGTACTTC.

This chain uses TRBV7-2 with TRBJ2-3, with D uncertain. This CDR3 has 15 residues. Germline V gene lookup returns CDR1 SGHTA and CDR2 FQGNSA. The V gene lost 1 base and the J gene lost 2 bases, with 10 bases spanning the gap. The CDR3 DNA is TGTGCCAGCAGCTTAGGGCCGCGACTCACAGATACGCAGTATTTT. This gives the protein CASSLGPRLTDTQYF.

This chain connects TRBV6-2 or TRBV6-3 to TRBJ2-1; 9 bases line up with TRBD2. Per the germline V gene, CDR1 is MNHEY and CDR2 is SVGEGT. The CDR3 is made up of 17 amino acids. The trim removed 6 bases at V and 3 bases at J, leaving 12 bases unmatched. CDR3 DNA sequence: TGTGCCAGCAGCCCACTCCAGCTTAGCGGGAGCTACAATGAGCAGTTCTTC. It yields the protein CASSPLQLSGSYNEQFF.

J is TRBJ2-7 and V is TRBV3-1, with D perhaps TRBD1 (6 bases). This CDR3 is 14 amino acids long. Germline V gene sequence: CDR1 LGHDT, CDR2 YNNKEL (reference sequence). V was pared by 4 bases and J by 3 bases, with 13 bases between. CDR3 coding DNA: TGTGCCAGCAGCCGAGGACAGCTTAACTACGAGCAGTACTTC. Translating gives CASSRGQLNYEQYF.

In its sample, this clonotype was seen once. The rearrangement joins TRBV13 to TRBJ1-1; D perhaps matches TRBD1 (5 bases). This CDR3 is built from 14 residues. V was pared by 2 bases and J by 1 base, with 8 bases between. CDR1 is PRHDT and CDR2 is FYEKMQ in the germline V gene (reference sequence). The CDR3 sequence: CASSLMGGNTEAFF. In nucleotides, the CDR3 is TGTGCCAGCAGCTTAATGGGGGGGAACACTGAAGCTTTCTTT.

The chain joins TRBV21-1 to TRBJ2-1; TRBD2, the D gene given by the table, was not confirmed from the DNA. TRBV21-1 is a documented pseudogene. CDR3 size: 14 residues. CDR3 in amino acids: CASKLERGYNEQFF. In DNA, the CDR3 is TGTGCCAGCAAACTCGAGCGGGGGTACAATGAGCAGTTCTTC.

This clonotype was detected ten times or more. J is TRBJ2-1 and V is TRBV7-2; 9 bases are a match to TRBD2. Germline V gene data show CDR1 as SGHTA and CDR2 as FQGNSA. The CDR3 totals 14 residues. The J segment lost 4 bases and the V segment lost 2 bases, leaving 0 bases of the junction unmatched. The CDR3 loop is CASSLTSGYNEQFF. CDR3 in DNA: TGTGCCAGCAGCTTAACTAGCGGGTACAATGAGCAGTTCTTC.

This chain links TRBV25-1 with TRBJ1-4, with no clear D. The germline gives CDR1 MGHDK, CDR2 SYGVNS. The V end was cut by 6 bases, the J end by 8 bases, with 7 bases between. CDR3 length: 11 amino acids. The chain's CDR3 is CASRNREKLFF. CDR3 DNA sequence: TGTGCCAGCAGAAATCGGGAAAAACTGTTTTTT.

The chain links TRBV24-1 to TRBJ2-3, with D tentatively TRBD2 (5 bases). The germline V and J ends were trimmed by 9 bases and 0 bases, with 9 bases remaining between them. Germline loops: CDR1 KGHDR, CDR2 SFDVKD. The CDR3 totals 13 residues. CDR3 residues: CATRGSSTDTQYF. As DNA, the CDR3 is TGTGCCACCCGGGGAAGTAGCACAGATACGCAGTATTTT.

The gene calls are TRBV9 and TRBJ2-5; D is unclear. The CDR3 has 15 amino acids. The germline V and J ends were trimmed by 3 bases and 5 bases, with 17 bases remaining between them. Germline assignment: CDR1 SGDLS and CDR2 YYNGEE. CDR3 nucleotide sequence: TGTGCCAGCAGCGGAGCCGGGTCCCGTGGGGAGACCCAGTACTTC. Encoded protein: CASSGAGSRGETQYF.

The V and J genes are TRBV5-5 and TRBJ1-1; no reliable D call. Germline lookup yields CDR1 SGHKS and CDR2 YYEKEE (reference sequence). V was shortened by 4 bases and J by 1 base, with 11 bases between the two germline ends. The CDR3 length is 14 residues. Written as DNA, the CDR3 is TGTGCCAGCAGCCCCGTGGGAGGGAACACTGAAGCTTTCTTT. This translates into CASSPVGGNTEAFF.

J is TRBJ1-1 and V is TRBV27; D unresolved. The CDR3 runs 15 residues. Germline CDR1 is MNHEY and CDR2 is SMNVEV (reference sequence). The ends were cut back, 7 bases at V and 0 bases at J, with 15 bases in the middle. CDR3 in amino acids: CASTPLSYMNTEAFF. Here the CDR3 DNA reads TGTGCCAGCACCCCCCTCAGCTACATGAACACTGAAGCTTTCTTT.

The chain uses TRBV7-2 and TRBJ2-1; the match to TRBD2 covers 9 bases. V dropped 2 bases and J dropped 9; count of bases not matched to a gene: 11. Germline CDR1 and CDR2: SGHTA and FQGNSA. This CDR3 region has 16 residues. The CDR3 nucleotides read TGTGCCAGCAGCTTATGGGCGGGAGGGCCAAACAGTGAGCAGTTCTTC. This encodes CASSLWAGGPNSEQFF.

This clonotype was observed a few times. The J gene is TRBJ2-3, the V gene TRBV3-1; the D is unclear. The CDR3 sequence is 12 residues long. V was pared by 0 bases and J by 8 bases, with 6 bases between. In germline, CDR1 is LGHDT, CDR2 YNNKEL (reference sequence). The CDR3 region has the DNA TGTGCCAGCAGCCAAGATTGGCGTACGCAGTATTTT. Its translation: CASSQDWRTQYF.